This T cell receptor (beta chain) stems from a study of blood T cell repertoires in COVID-19 (dated by TCRdb to 2020 to 2022). The study in broad terms: Samples covering the acute and convalescent phases of COVID-19 were provided by collaborators in the United States, Italy and Spain. Sample metadata almost always included a de-identified subject ID, COVID-19 status, age in years and sex. Where HLA class I and class II types were available, the types were taken from metadata supplied by the sample provider, not from assay-based typing. Samples came from the ongoing ImmuneRACE study (first 160 participants) plus 1,254 subjects from 6 global collaborators. The repertoires were made available in a free public database intended to serve as a resource for research on the immune response to SARS-CoV-2. The dataset comprised deeply sampled blood TCRbeta repertoires from subjects exposed to, actively infected with, or recovered from COVID-19. The prospective study material was composed of cDNA or gDNA derived from T cells, B-cell-depleted T cells, or PBMCs. The paper as a whole reports these results and caveats: How much clinical and demographic metadata was included differed by source and by participant, and the metadata was provided uncurated.

This clone has a handful of counts. It lacks a known antigen. No quality values exist for individual bases; no much larger clone is one base distant. CDR1 LNHNV and CDR2 YYDKDF were looked up in the germline V gene (reference sequence). From the cysteine up to the phenylalanine, the CDR3 has a length of 15 residues. Left in the record is the CDR3 DNA by itself, 45 bases read in frame from the first base. V and J are truncated by 0 bases and 8 bases respectively, leaving an intervening sequence of 14 bases. TCRbeta CDR3 regions were amplified from genomic DNA by means of the immunoSEQ Assay, a bias-controlled multiplex PCR. The original pipeline was this. Within the assay, amplification of reference gene primers was used to estimate how many nucleated cells each sample contained. To quantify the absolute abundance of each unique TCRbeta CDR3 rearrangement, sequence reads were collapsed and filtered. For each sample, productive Simpson clonality was calculated as the square root of Simpson's diversity index over productive rearrangements. The source is immuneACCESS, and TCRdb retained only in-frame sequences with V and J called. Part of the clones is not carried over; for the studies checked, unresolved V genes explain less than half of this, and the remainder is unexplained. For V, J and clone size, that table is used; D and trimming come from the DNA. The sample records 200,000 to 250,000 clones, 85% of which are singletons. The top ten hold over 2% of the sample.

At one collaborating source in Seattle, patients were enrolled during active infection and were followed longitudinally through the course of disease. Collaborating institutions collected whole blood in K2EDTA tubes following their own protocols. For TCRbeta analysis, collaborators shipped samples in one of three forms: frozen whole blood, isolated PBMCs, or DNA extracted from either of those sample types. The chain couples TRBV15 to TRBJ2-1; the D gene is perhaps TRBD2, on 6 matching bases. The sequence was collected from an older woman with COVID-19, enrolled during active disease. Material: peripheral blood. The DNA sequence is as follows: TGTGCCACCAGCAGAGATATCGGGAGTTGGGATGAGCAGTTCTTC. It is translated as CATSRDIGSWDEQFF.